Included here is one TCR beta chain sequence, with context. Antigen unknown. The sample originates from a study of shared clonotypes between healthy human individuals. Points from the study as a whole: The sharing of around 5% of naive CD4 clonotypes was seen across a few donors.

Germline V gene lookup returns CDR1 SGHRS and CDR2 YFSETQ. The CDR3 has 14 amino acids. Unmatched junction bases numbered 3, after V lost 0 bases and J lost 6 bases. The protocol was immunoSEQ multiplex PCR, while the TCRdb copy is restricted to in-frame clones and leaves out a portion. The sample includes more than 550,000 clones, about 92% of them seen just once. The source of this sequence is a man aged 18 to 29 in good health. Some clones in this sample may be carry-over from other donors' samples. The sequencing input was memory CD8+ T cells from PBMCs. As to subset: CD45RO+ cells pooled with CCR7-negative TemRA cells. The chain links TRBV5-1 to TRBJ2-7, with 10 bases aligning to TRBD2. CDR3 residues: CASSLGPSGGEQYF. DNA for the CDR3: TGCGCCAGCAGCTTGGGGCCTAGCGGGGGCGAGCAGTACTTC.